This T cell receptor beta chain was profiled in a study of early T cells in non-severe SARS-CoV-2 infection. As for the study in general: Bulk RNA from unsorted whole blood was sequenced; chains were unpaired.

Germline-derived CDR1 and CDR2 are MGHRA and YSYEKL. With 0 bases clipped from V and 2 bases from J, the junction kept 8 bases outside the gene matches. The CDR3 consists of 17 residues. Attachment of unique molecular identifiers to individual cDNA molecules was performed. MiXCR, run by TCRdb on the 5' RACE reads, gives a single entry per CDR3 protein. The data hold 70,000 to 95,000 distinct CDR3 sequences, with around 14% observed a single time. V and J are TRBV4-1 and TRBJ2-5; 8 bases line up with TRBD2. The TCR was taken from an adult who was a healthcare worker with PCR-confirmed SARS-CoV-2 infection or an uninfected control (not recorded which). The specimen sequenced was whole blood. The CDR3 sequence is CASSQDERASGQETQYF. DNA for the CDR3: TGCGCCAGCAGCCAAGATGAGCGGGCTAGCGGGCAAGAGACCCAGTACTTC.